This T cell receptor (beta chain) is drawn from a study of radiotherapy plus CTLA-4 blockade in lung cancer. Background on the study: Objective responses were seen in around 17% of patients, disease control in 31%.

A note on this clone: What it binds is unknown.

CTLA-4 blockade using ipilimumab, together with focal radiation, was received by patients with chemo-refractory metastatic non-small-cell lung cancer. General study findings and limits: It was early blood T cell clone dynamics, with interferon-beta, that reportedly best predicted response.

CDR3 length: 17 amino acids. The V end lost 4 bases, the J end lost 0 bases, and 13 bases lay between the germline ends. From germline, CDR1 is MNHEY and CDR2 SMNVEV (reference sequence). Sequencing used immunoSEQ multiplex PCR; TCRdb keeps in-frame clones, though not all of them. Of roughly 75,000 clones in the sample, about four fifths are singletons; the top ten hold approximately 0.81%. The sequence was obtained from a human donor with non-small cell lung cancer who had stable disease on radiotherapy plus ipilimumab. V and J are TRBV27 and TRBJ1-6, with D possibly TRBD1 on 5 matching bases. The specimen was peripheral blood, collected from a patient treated with radiotherapy plus ipilimumab. The CDR3 region has the DNA TGTGCCAGCAGTTACTCCAGGGTGAGCTCCTATAATTCACCCCTCCACTTT. Encoded protein: CASSYSRVSSYNSPLHF.